The table lists the clone carrying this T cell receptor beta chain with a few counts. The V end lost 4 bases, the J end lost 2 bases, and 14 bases lay between the germline ends. This CDR3 is built from 14 residues. Germline CDR1 reads DFQATT; CDR2 reads SNEGSKA (reference sequence). This specimen belongs to a study of quantifying T cell responses using KT2 cells. Study in general: Reverse transcription used primers in the TCR alpha and beta constant regions.

A single-stranded UMI oligo with SP2 sequence was ligated to cDNA 3' ends. The first PCR ran about 4 cycles with an equimolar RC1.1 and RC1.2 beta primer mix. TCRdb passed the UMI-ligation and nested PCR reads through MiXCR, listing each CDR3 protein once. Here the sample spans tens of thousands of distinct CDR3 sequences, roughly an eighth being singletons. The sample is PBMC spiked with counted cells of clone KT2. This TCR was sampled from a human donor. The chain carries TRBV20-1 and TRBJ2-5; D remains ambiguous. Input material: PBMCs spiked with cells of the T cell clone KT2. The CDR3 DNA sequence: TGCAGTGCTACCGACATCCCCCCACAAGAGACCCAGTACTTC. Its translation is CSATDIPPQETQYF.